This TCR beta chain is from a study of immune evolution from preneoplasia to lung adenocarcinoma. Data came from immunoSEQ multiplex PCR; TCRdb stores just in-frame clones and leaves some out. Among around 3,500 clones listed, 65% to 85% were seen once. Resections took place in Japan or China from about 2014 to 2018. Germline lookup yields CDR1 MNHNS and CDR2 SASEGT. This CDR3 has 16 residues. Trimming left V 2 bases short and J 4 bases short, with 18 bases between. Source material: FFPE lung adenocarcinoma in situ tissue. The TCR sequence derives from a person aged 70 to 85 with lung adenocarcinoma. The J gene is TRBJ2-7, the V gene TRBV6-1; no clear D gene. The CDR3 DNA sequence: TGTGCCAGCAGTGAATTGTATTCGAGTTGGGGATACGAGCAGTACTTC. The encoded protein is CASSELYSSWGYEQYF.